These T cell receptor beta chains were read from a single sample in a study of blood T cell repertoires in COVID-19. The protocol was immunoSEQ multiplex PCR, while the TCRdb copy is restricted to in-frame clones and leaves out a portion. The data hold approximately 200,000 clones, with 79% observed a single time. Input material: peripheral blood. These receptors all come from a man aged 60 to 75 with active or convalescent COVID-19. Each CDR3 is given with its conserved first and last residue. Each record gives: D gene, J gene, V gene, clone size, CDR3 length, CDR3 DNA, CDR3 protein. The D gene is left open where the match is weak. Clone size, where shown, is once, few, many, or a class for clones that have expanded.

>TRBD2|TRBJ2-2|TRBV6-2/TRBV6-3|NA|16
TGTGCCAGCAGCCTCGGACTAGCGGGATTCACCGGGGAGCTGTTTTTT
CASSLGLAGFTGELFF
>TRBD1|TRBJ1-1|TRBV7-9|once|14
TGTGCCAGCAGCTTCCAGGGGGCTGGGACTGAAGCTTTCTTT
CASSFQGAGTEAFF
>NA|TRBJ1-6|TRBV7-9|NA|15
TGTGCCAGCAGCTCCCAGAGGCTGAGAGGTTCACCCCTCCACTTT
CASSSQRLRGSPLHF
>TRBD1|TRBJ1-1|TRBV30|NA|15
TGTGCCTGGAGTGTACTGAAGGGGGCGGTAGGTGAAGCTTTCTTT
CAWSVLKGAVGEAFF
>NA|TRBJ2-3|TRBV29-1|few|12
TGCAGCGTTGAAGCAAACACAGATACGCAGTATTTT
CSVEANTDTQYF
>NA|TRBJ2-1|TRBV19|NA|13
TGTGCCAGTAGTATGAACAGGTTCGATGAGCAGTTCTTC
CASSMNRFDEQFF
>NA|TRBJ2-2|TRBV28|many|15
TGTGCCAGCAGTTTGGGAGTATTCAACACCGGGGAGCTGTTTTTT
CASSLGVFNTGELFF
>NA|TRBJ1-1|TRBV28|few|16
TGTGCCAGCAGTCCCCCGGGACAAAATTTGAACACTGAAGCTTTCTTT
CASSPPGQNLNTEAFF
>NA|TRBJ2-7|TRBV5-1|NA|16
TGCGCCAGCAGCTCATCCCCAGGACTGGCTGGCTACGAGCAGTACTTC
CASSSSPGLAGYEQYF
>TRBD1|TRBJ2-4|TRBV7-2|NA|19
TGTGCCAGCAGCGGTGGGACAGGGAGAGGGGGAGAAATAGGAAACATTCAGTACTTC
CASSGGTGRGGEIGNIQYF
>TRBD2|TRBJ2-1|TRBV9|NA|18
TGTGCCAGCAGCCCTCTTCCGAGGCCAGCGGGAGTGACGGCTGAGCAGTTCTTC
CASSPLPRPAGVTAEQFF
>NA|TRBJ1-4|TRBV5-1|NA|15
TGCGCCAGCAGCTTGGATACCAGCGGGGGGGAAAAACTGTTTTTT
CASSLDTSGGEKLFF
>NA|TRBJ1-5|TRBV11-2|NA|12
TGTGCCAGCAGCGTGCGGGATCAGCCCCAGCATTTT
CASSVRDQPQHF
>TRBD2|TRBJ2-5|TRBV18|NA|14
TGTGCCAGCTCGTCAGCGGGAGGGGAACAGACCCAGTACTTC
CASSSAGGEQTQYF
>NA|TRBJ2-5|TRBV7-3|NA|16
TGTGCCAGCAGCTTAAATCGTCTAGCGCCCGAAGAGACCCAGTACTTC
CASSLNRLAPEETQYF
>NA|TRBJ1-2|TRBV27|few|17
TGTGCCAGCAGCCGACGCGGGCTAGGGTTAAAAAACTATGGCTACACCTTC
CASSRRGLGLKNYGYTF
>NA|TRBJ1-2|TRBV16|NA|16
TGTGCCAGCAGCCAATCGTGGGCAGCCTCTAACTATGGCTACACCTTC
CASSQSWAASNYGYTF
>NA|TRBJ1-4|TRBV5-8|NA|15
TGTGCCAGCAGGCCGTGGACAGCAAGACCTGAAAAACTGTTTTTT
CASRPWTARPEKLFF
>NA|TRBJ2-1|TRBV9|NA|15
TGTGCCAGCAGCAGCCGAGGGTTGGTTGCTGGTGAGCAGTTCTTC
CASSSRGLVAGEQFF
>NA|TRBJ2-3|TRBV27|once|16
TGTGCCAGCAGTTTAGTCGGCGGTGTGAGCACAGATACGCAGTATTTT
CASSLVGGVSTDTQYF
>TRBD2|TRBJ2-7|TRBV29-1|NA|12
TGCAGCGTTGGCGGGAGGGCCTACGAGCAGTACTTC
CSVGGRAYEQYF
>NA|TRBJ2-1|TRBV7-2|NA|16
TGTGCCAGCAGCGTCGGAAACAGTAACGCGTACAATGAGCAGTTCTTC
CASSVGNSNAYNEQFF
>NA|TRBJ1-2|TRBV24-1|NA|12
TGTGCCACCAGTCATGAGTCGGGTGGCTACACCTTC
CATSHESGGYTF
>TRBD1|TRBJ2-3|TRBV15|NA|15
TGTGCCACCAGCAGAGGGGGGACAGTCACAGATACGCAGTATTTT
CATSRGGTVTDTQYF
>TRBD1|TRBJ2-1|TRBV18|NA|14
TGTGCCAGCTCACCGGCAGGGGGCATCGATGAGCAGTTCTTC
CASSPAGGIDEQFF
>NA|TRBJ2-6|TRBV6-5|NA|15
TGTGCCAGCGGCAGGAATGCGTACGGGGCCAACGTCCTGACTTTC
CASGRNAYGANVLTF
>TRBD1|TRBJ2-7|TRBV6-1|few|17
TGTGCCAGCAGTGAAGCGCTGGGGGGGACAGGGTTCTACGAGCAGTACTTC
CASSEALGGTGFYEQYF
>NA|TRBJ2-3|TRBV21-1|NA|16
TGTGCCAGAACTAGCGGGTGTGGAAATAGCACAGATACGCAGTATTTT
CARTSGCGNSTDTQYF
>TRBD1|TRBJ1-2|TRBV7-3|NA|15
TGTGCCAGCAGCCAAACCGGGACAGGGGGAGATGGCTACACCTTC
CASSQTGTGGDGYTF
>NA|TRBJ1-6|TRBV27|NA|15
TGTGCCAGCAGTTTTGATAAGAGGGGGAATTCACCCCTCCACTTT
CASSFDKRGNSPLHF
>NA|TRBJ2-3|TRBV2|NA|15
TGTGCCAGCAGCGGGACTGATACTAGCACAGATACGCAGTATTTT
CASSGTDTSTDTQYF
>NA|TRBJ2-1|TRBV20-1|NA|12
TGCAGTGCTAGTCTAGCTTATAATGAGCAGTTCTTC
CSASLAYNEQFF
>NA|TRBJ1-1|TRBV30|few|13
TGTGCCTGGAGTGTAAGGGCGGGTTCTGAAGCTTTCTTT
CAWSVRAGSEAFF
>TRBD1|TRBJ1-1|TRBV28|many|15
TGTGCCAGCAGTTCCCGGGACAGGTGGAACACTGAAGCTTTCTTT
CASSSRDRWNTEAFF
>TRBD2|TRBJ2-7|TRBV7-9|NA|15
TGTGCCAGCAGCTTAGTTTCCCTAGCGGCCTACGAGCAGTACTTC
CASSLVSLAAYEQYF
>TRBD2|TRBJ2-5|TRBV3-1/TRBV3-2|NA|17
TGTGCCAGCAGCCGCCGCTCCGGGACTAGCGGTCAAGAGACCCAGTACTTC
CASSRRSGTSGQETQYF
>NA|TRBJ2-7|TRBV6-6|NA|12
TGTGCCAGCAGTGCGACAGGTTACGAGCAGTACTTC
CASSATGYEQYF